This T cell receptor (beta chain) originates from a study of OX40 agonist ivuxolimab in advanced cancers. In the study overall: The drug used for patients, ivuxolimab, was an agonistic anti-OX40 (CD134) antibody. Hepatocellular carcinoma, melanoma, renal cell or head and neck cancer was diagnosed in the dose-escalation patients.

The repertoire was sequenced with immunoSEQ multiplex PCR; TCRdb's copy has only in-frame clones and lacks some. The data show some 96,000 clones, around 91% seen once. The CDR3 consists of 15 residues. Germline CDR1 SNHLY, CDR2 FYNNEI. With 1 base clipped from V and 2 bases from J, the junction kept 4 bases outside the gene matches. Sequenced material: CD4+ or CD8+ T cells sorted from blood, taken in a trial of the OX40 agonist ivuxolimab. The chain links TRBV2 to TRBJ2-7, with TRBD1 matching 8 bases. The TCR sequence derives from an adult with an advanced solid tumor such as melanoma, head and neck, liver or kidney cancer. In DNA, the CDR3 is TGTGCCAGCAGTGAAGGGTGGACAGGGCCCTACGAGCAGTACTTC. Amino acids: CASSEGWTGPYEQYF.